This T cell receptor (beta chain) came from a study of T cell responses to AZD1222 COVID-19 vaccine. As to this clone: Its matching antigen is unknown.

Germline values: CDR1 SNHLY, CDR2 FYNNEI. This CDR3 is 14 amino acids long. The V end was cut by 6 bases, the J end by 0 bases, with 11 bases between. Study-level findings and limits: Unmutated variant regions are reportedly the target of nearly half of TCRs that are spike-specific. Two doses of AZD1222 preceded a rise in Spike-specific TCR breadth and depth. There were repertoire samples only from the period after the peak T cell response. Baseline testing showed seropositivity in only a handful of AZD1222 recipients.

Profiling relied on immunoSEQ multiplex PCR, and the TCRdb table lists in-frame clones only, not all of them. The data show about 170,000 clones, around 91% seen once. The clonotype originates from an adult in good health. V usage is TRBV2 and J usage is TRBJ1-1; D ambiguous. Sample: peripheral blood, taken on day 0 of AZD1222 vaccination. CDR3 loop: CASRTQLMNTEAFF. Written as DNA, the CDR3 is TGTGCCAGCAGGACCCAATTGATGAACACTGAAGCTTTCTTT.